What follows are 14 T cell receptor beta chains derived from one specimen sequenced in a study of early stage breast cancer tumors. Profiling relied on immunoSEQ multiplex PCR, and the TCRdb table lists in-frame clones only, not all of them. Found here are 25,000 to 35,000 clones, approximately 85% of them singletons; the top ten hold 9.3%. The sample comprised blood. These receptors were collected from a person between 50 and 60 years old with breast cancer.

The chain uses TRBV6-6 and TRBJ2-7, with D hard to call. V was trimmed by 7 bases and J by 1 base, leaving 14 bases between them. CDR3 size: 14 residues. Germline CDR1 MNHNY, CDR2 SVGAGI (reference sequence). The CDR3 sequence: CASIKGRSSYEQYF. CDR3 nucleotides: TGTGCCAGCATCAAAGGACGGTCTTCCTACGAGCAGTACTTC.

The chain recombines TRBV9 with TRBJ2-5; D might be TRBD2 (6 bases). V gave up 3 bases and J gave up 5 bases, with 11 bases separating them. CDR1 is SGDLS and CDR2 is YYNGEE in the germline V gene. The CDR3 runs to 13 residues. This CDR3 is CASSGRDWETQYF. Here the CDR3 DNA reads TGTGCCAGCAGCGGAAGGGACTGGGAGACCCAGTACTTC.

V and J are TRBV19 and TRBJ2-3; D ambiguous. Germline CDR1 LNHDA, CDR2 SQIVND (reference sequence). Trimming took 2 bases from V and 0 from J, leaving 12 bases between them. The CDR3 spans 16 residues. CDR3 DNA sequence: TGTGCCAGTAGTATACTCAGCGCGTCTAGCACAGATACGCAGTATTTT. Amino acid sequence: CASSILSASSTDTQYF.

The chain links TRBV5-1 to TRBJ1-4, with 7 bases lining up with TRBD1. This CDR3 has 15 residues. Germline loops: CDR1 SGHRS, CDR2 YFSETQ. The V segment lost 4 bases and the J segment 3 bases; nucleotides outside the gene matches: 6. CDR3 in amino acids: CASSIGQVANEKLFF. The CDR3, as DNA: TGCGCCAGCAGCATTGGACAGGTGGCTAATGAAAAACTGTTTTTT. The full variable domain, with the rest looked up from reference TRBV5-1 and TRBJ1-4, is KAGVTQTPRYLIKTRGQQVTLSCSPISGHRSVSWYQQTPGQGLQFLFEYFSETQRNKGNFPGRFSGRQFSNSRSEMNVSTLELGDSALYLCASSIGQVANEKLFFGSGTQLSVL.

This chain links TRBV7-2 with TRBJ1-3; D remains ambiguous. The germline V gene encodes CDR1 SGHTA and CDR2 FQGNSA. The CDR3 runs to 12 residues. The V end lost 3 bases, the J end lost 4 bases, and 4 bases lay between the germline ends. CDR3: CASSLRGNTIYF. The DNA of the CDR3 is TGTGCCAGCAGCTTGAGGGGAAACACCATATATTTT.

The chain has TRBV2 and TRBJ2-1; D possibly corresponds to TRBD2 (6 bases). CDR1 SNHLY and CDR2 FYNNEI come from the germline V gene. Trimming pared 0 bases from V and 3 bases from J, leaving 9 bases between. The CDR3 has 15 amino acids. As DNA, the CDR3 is TGTGCCAGCAGTGAAGCTTGGGGGGTCTACAATGAGCAGTTCTTC. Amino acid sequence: CASSEAWGVYNEQFF.

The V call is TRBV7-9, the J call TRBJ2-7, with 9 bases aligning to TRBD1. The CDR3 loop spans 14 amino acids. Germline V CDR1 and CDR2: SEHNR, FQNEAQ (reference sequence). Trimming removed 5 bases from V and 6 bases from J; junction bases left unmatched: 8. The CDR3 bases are TGTGCCAGCAGCCTCGGGACAGGGATCGGCGAGCAGTACTTC. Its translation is CASSLGTGIGEQYF.

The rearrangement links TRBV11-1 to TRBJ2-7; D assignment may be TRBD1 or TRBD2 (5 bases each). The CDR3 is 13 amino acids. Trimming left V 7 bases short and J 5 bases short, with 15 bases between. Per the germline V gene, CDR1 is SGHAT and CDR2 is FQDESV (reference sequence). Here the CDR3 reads CASTRLGVNEQYF. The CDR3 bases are TGTGCCAGCACCCGGTTGGGGGTCAACGAGCAGTACTTC.

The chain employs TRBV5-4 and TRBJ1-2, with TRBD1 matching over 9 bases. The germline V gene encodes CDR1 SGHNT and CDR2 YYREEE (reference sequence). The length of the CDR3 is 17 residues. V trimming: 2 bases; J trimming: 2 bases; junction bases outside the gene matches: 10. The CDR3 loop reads CASSLTGWTGENYGYTF. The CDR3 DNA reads TGTGCCAGCAGCTTAACCGGATGGACAGGGGAAAACTATGGCTACACCTTC.

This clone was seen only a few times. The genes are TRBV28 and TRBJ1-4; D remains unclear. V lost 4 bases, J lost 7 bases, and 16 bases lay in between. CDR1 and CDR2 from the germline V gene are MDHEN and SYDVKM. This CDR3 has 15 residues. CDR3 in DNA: TGTGCCAGCAGTTCCATGACGGAGCGGGGTGAAAAACTGTTTTTT. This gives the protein CASSSMTERGEKLFF.

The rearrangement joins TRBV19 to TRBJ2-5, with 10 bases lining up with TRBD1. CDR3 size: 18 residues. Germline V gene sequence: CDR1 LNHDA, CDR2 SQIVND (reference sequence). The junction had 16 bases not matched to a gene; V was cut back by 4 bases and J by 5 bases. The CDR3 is CASSTGQGSPNEWETQYF. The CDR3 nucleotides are TGTGCCAGTAGTACGGGACAGGGGTCGCCAAATGAATGGGAGACCCAGTACTTC.

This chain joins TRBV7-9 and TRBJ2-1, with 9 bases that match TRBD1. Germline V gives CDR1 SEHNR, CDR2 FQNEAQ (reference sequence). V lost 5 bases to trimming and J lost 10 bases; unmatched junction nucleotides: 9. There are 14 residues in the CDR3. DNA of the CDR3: TGTGCCAGCAGCCGTCCCGGGACAGGGAACGAGCAGTTCTTC. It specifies CASSRPGTGNEQFF.

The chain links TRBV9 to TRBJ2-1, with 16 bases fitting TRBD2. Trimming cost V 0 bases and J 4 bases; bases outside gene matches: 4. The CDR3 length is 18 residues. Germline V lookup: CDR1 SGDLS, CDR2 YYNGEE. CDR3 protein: CASSVAGTSGRAYNEQFF. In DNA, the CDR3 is TGTGCCAGCAGCGTAGCAGGGACTAGCGGGAGGGCATACAATGAGCAGTTCTTC.

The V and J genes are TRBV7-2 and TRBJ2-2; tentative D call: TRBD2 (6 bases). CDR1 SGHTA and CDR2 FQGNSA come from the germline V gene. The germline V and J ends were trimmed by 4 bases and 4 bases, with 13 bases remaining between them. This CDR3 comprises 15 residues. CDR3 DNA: TGTGCCAGCAGCTCTCCGGGACTGAGCACCGGGGAGCTGTTTTTT. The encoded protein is CASSSPGLSTGELFF.